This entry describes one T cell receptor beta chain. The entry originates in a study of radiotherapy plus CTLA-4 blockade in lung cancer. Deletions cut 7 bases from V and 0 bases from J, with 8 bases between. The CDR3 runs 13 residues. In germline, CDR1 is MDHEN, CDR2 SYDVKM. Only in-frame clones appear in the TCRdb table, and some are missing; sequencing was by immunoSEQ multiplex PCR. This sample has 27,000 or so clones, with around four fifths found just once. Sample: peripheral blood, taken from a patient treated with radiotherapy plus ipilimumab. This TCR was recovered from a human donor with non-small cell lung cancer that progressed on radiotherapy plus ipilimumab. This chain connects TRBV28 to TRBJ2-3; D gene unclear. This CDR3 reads CASNPASTDTQYF. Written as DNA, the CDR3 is TGTGCCAGCAACCCGGCTAGCACAGATACGCAGTATTTT.